This T cell receptor (beta chain) comes out of a study of blood T cell repertoires in COVID-19. Study information: Nucleic acid was either cDNA or gDNA, and it came from T cells, B-cell-depleted T cells, or PBMCs.

The assay was immunoSEQ multiplex PCR, and TCRdb's table has in-frame clones only and misses some. The sample shows roughly 98,000 clones, roughly four fifths of them seen only once. CDR3 length equals 18 residues. Trimming removed 1 base at V and 0 bases at J, with 16 bases between. CDR1 and CDR2 (germline): MNHEY, SVGEGT. The origin of this receptor is a human donor in a cohort sampled during active COVID-19. The chain joins TRBV6-2 or TRBV6-3 to TRBJ1-5, with D possibly TRBD1 on 5 matching bases. What was sequenced was peripheral blood. The DNA for the CDR3 is TGTGCCAGCAGTTACTGGCAGGGAAAAATAAATAGCAATCAGCCCCAGCATTTT. Its protein is CASSYWQGKINSNQPQHF.